The sequence of this T cell receptor beta chain was determined in a study of CD8+CD57+ T cells in acquired aplastic anemia. Study-level information: Roughly 3 ug was the average amount of DNA from sorted CD4+ and CD8+ cells. Findings and caveats of the study: Between patients and controls, around 30 CD8+ CDR3 sequences were found in common. Any difference that existed in CD8+ Simpson's diversity between patients and controls was not significant.

Flow cytometry had shown expanded CD8+CD57+ cells in the patients chosen for sequencing. V dropped 7 bases and J dropped 3; count of bases not matched to a gene: 1. Germline-derived CDR1 and CDR2 are KGHDR and SFDVKD. The CDR3 loop spans 15 amino acids. CDR3 and TCR beta VDJ profiling relied on genomic DNA as the template. MiXCR, run by TCRdb on the reads, gives a single entry per CDR3 protein. The table lists approximately 260,000 distinct CDR3 sequences, less than 85% of them singletons, with about 41% in the top ten. Points on this clonotype: What it binds is unknown.

The clonotype comes from a human donor with aplastic anemia. The sequenced material came from sorted CD4+, CD8+, or CD8+CD57+ T cells (not recorded which) from PBMCs. The chain combines TRBV24-1 with TRBJ2-1; 14 bases are shared with TRBD2. In DNA form, the CDR3 reads TGTGCCACCAGAGGGACTAGCGGGAGCTACAATGAGCAGTTCTTC. It yields the protein CATRGTSGSYNEQFF.